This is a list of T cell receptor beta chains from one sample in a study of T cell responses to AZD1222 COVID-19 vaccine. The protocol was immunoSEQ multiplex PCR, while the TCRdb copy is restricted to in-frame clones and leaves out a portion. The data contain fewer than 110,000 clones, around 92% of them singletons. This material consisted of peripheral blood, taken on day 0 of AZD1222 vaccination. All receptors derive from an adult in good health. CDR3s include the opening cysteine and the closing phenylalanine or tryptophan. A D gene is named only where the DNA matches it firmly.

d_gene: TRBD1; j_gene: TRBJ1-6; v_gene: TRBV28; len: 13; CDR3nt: TGTGCCAGCGGACAGGGAGGTAATTCACCCCTCCACTTT; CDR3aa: CASGQGGNSPLHF
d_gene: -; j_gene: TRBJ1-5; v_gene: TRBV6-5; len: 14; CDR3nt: TGTGCCAGCAGTTTTCGGGACGGGGATCAGCCCCAGCATTTT; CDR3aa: CASSFRDGDQPQHF
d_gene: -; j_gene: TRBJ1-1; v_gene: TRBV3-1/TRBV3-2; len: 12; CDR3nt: TGTGCCAGCAGCCGCCAAGGGGAATCTGCTTTCTTT; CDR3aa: CASSRQGESAFF
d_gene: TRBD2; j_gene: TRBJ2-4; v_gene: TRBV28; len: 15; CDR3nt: TGTGCCAGCAGTAAGCGGGAGATGGCCAAAAACATTCAGTACTTC; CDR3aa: CASSKREMAKNIQYF
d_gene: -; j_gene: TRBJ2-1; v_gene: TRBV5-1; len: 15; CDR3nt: TGCGCCAGCAGCTTGTGGGGGAGCTCCTACAATGAGCAGTTCTTC; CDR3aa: CASSLWGSSYNEQFF
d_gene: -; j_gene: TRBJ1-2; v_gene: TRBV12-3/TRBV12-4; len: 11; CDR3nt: TGTGCCAGCAGTTCCTTCTATGGCTACACCTTC; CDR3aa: CASSSFYGYTF
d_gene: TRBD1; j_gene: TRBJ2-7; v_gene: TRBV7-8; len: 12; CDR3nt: TGTGCCAGCAGCCTCAGGGGGCACGAGCAGTACTTC; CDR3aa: CASSLRGHEQYF
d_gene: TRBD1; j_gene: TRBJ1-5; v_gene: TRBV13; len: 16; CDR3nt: TGTGCCAGCAGCTTTACAGGGGGCGCTGGCAATCAGCCCCAGCATTTT; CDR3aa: CASSFTGGAGNQPQHF
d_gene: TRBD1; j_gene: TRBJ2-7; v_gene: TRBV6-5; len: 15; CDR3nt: TGTGCCAGCAAATTGCGGACAGGGGTGGGGCACGAGCAGTACTTC; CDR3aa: CASKLRTGVGHEQYF
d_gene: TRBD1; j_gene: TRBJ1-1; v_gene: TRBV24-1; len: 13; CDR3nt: TGTGCCACCAGTGATACGGACAGGGGCAACGCTTTCTTT; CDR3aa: CATSDTDRGNAFF
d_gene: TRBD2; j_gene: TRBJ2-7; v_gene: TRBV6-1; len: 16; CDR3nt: TGTGCCAGCAGTGAAAGTGGGGCGGGACTATACTACGAGCAGTACTTC; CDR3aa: CASSESGAGLYYEQYF
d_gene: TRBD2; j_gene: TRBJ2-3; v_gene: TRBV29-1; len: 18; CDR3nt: TGCAGCGTCTGCCGGGACAGAATCCCCAGCGGGAGGACAGATACGCAGTATTTT; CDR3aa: CSVCRDRIPSGRTDTQYF
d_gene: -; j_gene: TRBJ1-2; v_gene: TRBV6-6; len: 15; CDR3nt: TGTGCCAGCAGGACGTCAGGACCGAGAAACTATGGCTACACCTTC; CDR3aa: CASRTSGPRNYGYTF
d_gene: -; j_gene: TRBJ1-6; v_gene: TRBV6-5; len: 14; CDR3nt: TGTGCCAGCAGGGGGACGGCCCTTAATTCACCCCTCCACTTT; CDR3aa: CASRGTALNSPLHF
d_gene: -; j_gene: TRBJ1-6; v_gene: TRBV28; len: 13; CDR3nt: TGTGCCAGCAAAAAGGGGGGACATTCACCCCTCCACTTT; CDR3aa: CASKKGGHSPLHF
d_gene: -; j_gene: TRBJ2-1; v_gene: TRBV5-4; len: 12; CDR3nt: TGTGCCAGCAGCTGGGCCTCAAATGAGCAGTTCTTC; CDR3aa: CASSWASNEQFF